This T cell receptor beta chain was obtained from a study of blood T cell repertoires in COVID-19. Study background: The analysed material was cDNA or gDNA that came from T cells, B-cell-depleted T cells, or PBMCs.

Germline values: CDR1 MNHEY, CDR2 SMNVEV (reference sequence). Trimming removed 6 bases from V and 6 bases from J; junction bases left unmatched: 5. The CDR3 loop spans 14 amino acids. Original methodology: Cell counts per sample came from amplifying reference gene primers. Sequencing used immunoSEQ multiplex PCR; TCRdb keeps in-frame clones, though not all of them. Clone size and V and J calls were adopted from that table, with D and trimming inferred from the DNA. The sample lists just over 250,000 clones, 91% occurring once. During active infection, Seattle patients enrolled and were then monitored through disease.

The chain is built from TRBV27 and TRBJ2-1, with TRBD1 identical over 10 bases. What was sequenced was peripheral blood. The TCR comes from a person aged 18 to 29 with COVID-19, enrolled during active disease. CDR3 region: CASSLGQGGNEQFF. As DNA, the CDR3 is TGTGCCAGCAGCCTCGGACAGGGGGGCAATGAGCAGTTCTTC.